This T cell receptor beta chain came from a study of CD8 T cells in ankylosing spondylitis. CDR3 size: 16 residues. J lost 3 bases, V lost 5 bases, and 6 bases had no gene match. CDR1 is SGHAT and CDR2 is FQNNGV in the germline V gene. Quantitative 5'-RACE was performed with molecular barcodes, and it yielded the TCR beta libraries. TCRdb passed the 5' RACE reads through MiXCR, listing each CDR3 protein once. The sample has about 360,000 distinct CDR3 sequences, roughly 22% seen once. The chain links TRBV11-2 to TRBJ2-1; 11 nucleotides align to TRBD2. The clonotype was recovered from a male donor with ankylosing spondylitis or in good health (not recorded which). Input material: blood, either unsorted or a sorted T cell fraction (not recorded which). CDR3 region: CASSPLGLADYNEQFF. The CDR3 DNA follows: TGTGCCAGCAGCCCACTGGGACTAGCGGACTACAATGAGCAGTTCTTC.